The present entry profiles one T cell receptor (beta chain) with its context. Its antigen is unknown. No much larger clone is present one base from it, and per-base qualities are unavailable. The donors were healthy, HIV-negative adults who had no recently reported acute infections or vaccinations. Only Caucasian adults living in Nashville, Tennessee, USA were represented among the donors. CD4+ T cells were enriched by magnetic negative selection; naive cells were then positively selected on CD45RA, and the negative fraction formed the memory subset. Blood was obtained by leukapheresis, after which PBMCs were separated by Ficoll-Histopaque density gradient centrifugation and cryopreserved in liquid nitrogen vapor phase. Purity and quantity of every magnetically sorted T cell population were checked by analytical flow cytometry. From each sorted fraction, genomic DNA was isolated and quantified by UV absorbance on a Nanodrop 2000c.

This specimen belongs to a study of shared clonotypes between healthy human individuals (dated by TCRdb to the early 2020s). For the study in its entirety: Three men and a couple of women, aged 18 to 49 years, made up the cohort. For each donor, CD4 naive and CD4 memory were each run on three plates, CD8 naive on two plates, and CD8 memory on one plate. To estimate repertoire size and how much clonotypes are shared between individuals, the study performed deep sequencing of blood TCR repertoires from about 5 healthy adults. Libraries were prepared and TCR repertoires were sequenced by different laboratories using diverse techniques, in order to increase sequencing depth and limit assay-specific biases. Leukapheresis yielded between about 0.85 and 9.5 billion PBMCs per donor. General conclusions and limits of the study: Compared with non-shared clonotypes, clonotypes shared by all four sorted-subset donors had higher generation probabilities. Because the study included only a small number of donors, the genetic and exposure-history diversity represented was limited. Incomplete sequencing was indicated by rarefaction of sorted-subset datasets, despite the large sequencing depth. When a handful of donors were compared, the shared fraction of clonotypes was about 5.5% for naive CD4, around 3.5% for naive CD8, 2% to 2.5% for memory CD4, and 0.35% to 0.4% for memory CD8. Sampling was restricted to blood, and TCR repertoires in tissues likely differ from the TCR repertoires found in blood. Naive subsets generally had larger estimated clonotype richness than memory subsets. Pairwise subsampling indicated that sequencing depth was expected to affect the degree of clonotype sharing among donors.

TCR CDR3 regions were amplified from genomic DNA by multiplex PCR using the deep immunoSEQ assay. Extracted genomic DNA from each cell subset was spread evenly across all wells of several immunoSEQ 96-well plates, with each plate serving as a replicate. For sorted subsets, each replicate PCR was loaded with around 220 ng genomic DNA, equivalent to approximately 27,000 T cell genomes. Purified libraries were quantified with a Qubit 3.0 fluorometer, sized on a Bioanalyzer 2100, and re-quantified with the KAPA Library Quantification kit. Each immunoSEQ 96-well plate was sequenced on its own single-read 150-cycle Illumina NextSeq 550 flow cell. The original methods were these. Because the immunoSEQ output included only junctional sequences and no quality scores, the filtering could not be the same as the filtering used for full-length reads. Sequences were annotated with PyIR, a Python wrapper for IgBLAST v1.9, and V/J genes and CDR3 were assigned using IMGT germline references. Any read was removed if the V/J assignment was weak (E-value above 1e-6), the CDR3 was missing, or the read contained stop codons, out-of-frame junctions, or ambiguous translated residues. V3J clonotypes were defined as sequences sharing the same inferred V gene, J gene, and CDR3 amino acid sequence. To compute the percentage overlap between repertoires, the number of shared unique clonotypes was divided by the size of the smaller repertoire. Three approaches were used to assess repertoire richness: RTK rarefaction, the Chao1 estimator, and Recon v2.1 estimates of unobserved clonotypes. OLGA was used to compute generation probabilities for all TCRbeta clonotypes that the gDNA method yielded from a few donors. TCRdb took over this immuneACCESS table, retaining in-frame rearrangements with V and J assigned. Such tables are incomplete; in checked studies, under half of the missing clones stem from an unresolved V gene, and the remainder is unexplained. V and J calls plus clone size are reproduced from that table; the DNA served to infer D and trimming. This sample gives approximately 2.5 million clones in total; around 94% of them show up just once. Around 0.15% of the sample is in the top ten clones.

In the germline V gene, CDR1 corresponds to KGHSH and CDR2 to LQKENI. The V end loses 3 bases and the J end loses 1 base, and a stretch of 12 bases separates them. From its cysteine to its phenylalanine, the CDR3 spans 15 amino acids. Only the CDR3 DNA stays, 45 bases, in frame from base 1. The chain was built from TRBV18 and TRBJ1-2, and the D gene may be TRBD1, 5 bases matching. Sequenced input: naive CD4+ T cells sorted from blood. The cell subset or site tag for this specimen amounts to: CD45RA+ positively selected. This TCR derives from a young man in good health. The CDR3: CASSPGSDSNYGYTF. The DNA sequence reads TGTGCCAGCTCACCTGGGAGCGACAGTAACTATGGCTACACCTTC. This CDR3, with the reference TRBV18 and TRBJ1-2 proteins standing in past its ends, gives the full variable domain NAGVMQNPRHLVRRRGQEARLRCSPMKGHSHVYWYRQLPEEGLKFMVYLQKENIIDESGMPKERFSAEFPKEGPSILRIQQVVRGDSAAYFCASSPGSDSNYGYTFGSGTRLTVV.